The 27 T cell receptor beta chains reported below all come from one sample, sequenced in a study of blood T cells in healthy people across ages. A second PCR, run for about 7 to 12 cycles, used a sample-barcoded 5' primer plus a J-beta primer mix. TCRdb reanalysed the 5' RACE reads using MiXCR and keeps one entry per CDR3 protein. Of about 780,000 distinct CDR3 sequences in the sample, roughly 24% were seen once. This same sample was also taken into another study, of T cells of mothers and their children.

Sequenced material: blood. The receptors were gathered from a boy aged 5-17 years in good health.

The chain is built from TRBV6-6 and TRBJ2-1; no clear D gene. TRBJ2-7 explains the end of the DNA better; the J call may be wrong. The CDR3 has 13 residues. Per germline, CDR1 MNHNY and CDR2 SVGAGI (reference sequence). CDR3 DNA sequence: TGTGCCAGCAGTTACAGGGTAGGCTACGAGCAGTACTTC. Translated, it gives CASSYRVGYEQYF.

The chain's CDR3 is CASSKTPRAYNSPLHF. DNA of the CDR3: TGTGCCAGCAGTAAGACCCCTCGGGCCTATAATTCACCCCTCCACTTT. V gene TRBV27 combines with J gene TRBJ1-6; D remains unclear. Trimming pared 5 bases from V and 2 bases from J, leaving 13 bases between. Germline CDR1 is MNHEY and CDR2 is SMNVEV (reference sequence). This CDR3 spans 16 amino acids.

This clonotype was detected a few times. CDR3: CSAKLAGGVGETQYF. The DNA of the CDR3 is TGCAGTGCTAAACTAGCGGGGGGGGTCGGGGAGACCCAGTACTTC. This rearrangement joins TRBV20-1 to TRBJ2-7, with 13 bases matching TRBD2. Near its end, the DNA agrees better with TRBJ2-5, so the J call may be wrong. CDR1 and CDR2 (germline): DFQATT, SNEGSKA (reference sequence). The CDR3 extends over 15 amino acids.

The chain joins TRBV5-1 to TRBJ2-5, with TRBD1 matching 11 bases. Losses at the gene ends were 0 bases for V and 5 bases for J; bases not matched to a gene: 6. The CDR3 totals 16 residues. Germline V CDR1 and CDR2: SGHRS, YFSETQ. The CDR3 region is CASSLDAGTGGETQYF. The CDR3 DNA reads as TGCGCCAGCAGCTTGGATGCCGGGACAGGGGGGGAGACCCAGTACTTC. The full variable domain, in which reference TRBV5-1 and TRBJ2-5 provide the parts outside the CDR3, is KAGVTQTPRYLIKTRGQQVTLSCSPISGHRSVSWYQQTPGQGLQFLFEYFSETQRNKGNFPGRFSGRQFSNSRSEMNVSTLELGDSALYLCASSLDAGTGGETQYFGPGTRLLVL.

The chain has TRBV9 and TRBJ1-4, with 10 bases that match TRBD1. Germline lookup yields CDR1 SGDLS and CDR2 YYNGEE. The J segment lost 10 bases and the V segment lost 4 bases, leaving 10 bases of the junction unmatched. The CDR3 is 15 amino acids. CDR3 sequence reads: CASSPPRDRGRKLFF. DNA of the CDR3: TGTGCCAGCAGCCCCCCCCGGGACAGGGGTCGAAAACTGTTTTTT.

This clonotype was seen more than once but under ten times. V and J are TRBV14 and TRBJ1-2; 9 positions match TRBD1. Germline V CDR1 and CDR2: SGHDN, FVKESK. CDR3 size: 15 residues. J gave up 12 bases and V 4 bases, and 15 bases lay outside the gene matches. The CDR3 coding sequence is TGTGCCAGCAGCCCTCGGATGACAGGGGGTATGGCTAACACCTTC. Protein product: CASSPRMTGGMANTF.

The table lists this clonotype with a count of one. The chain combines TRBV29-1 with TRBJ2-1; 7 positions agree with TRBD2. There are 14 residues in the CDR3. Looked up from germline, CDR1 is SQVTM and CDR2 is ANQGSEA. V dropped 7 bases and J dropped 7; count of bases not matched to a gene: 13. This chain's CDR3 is CSGWEAGSKNEQFF. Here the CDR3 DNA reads TGCAGCGGGTGGGAAGCGGGAAGTAAGAATGAGCAGTTCTTC.

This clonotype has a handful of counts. The DNA for the CDR3 is TGTGCCAGCAGTCGCGCAGGGGTTGTCAATTCACCCCTCCACTTT. Translating it yields CASSRAGVVNSPLHF. J is TRBJ1-6 and V is TRBV6-5; D is perhaps TRBD1 (6 bases). Trimming shortened V by 5 bases and J by 7 bases, and 15 bases separated the two germline ends. The CDR3 is made up of 15 amino acids. Germline values: CDR1 MNHEY, CDR2 SVGAGI.

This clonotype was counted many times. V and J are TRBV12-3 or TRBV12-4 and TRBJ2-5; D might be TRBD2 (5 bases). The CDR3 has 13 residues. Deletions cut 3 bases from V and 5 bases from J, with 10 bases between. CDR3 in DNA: TGTGCCAGCAGTTTCAGTCGAGGGGAGACCCAGTACTTC. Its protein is CASSFSRGETQYF.

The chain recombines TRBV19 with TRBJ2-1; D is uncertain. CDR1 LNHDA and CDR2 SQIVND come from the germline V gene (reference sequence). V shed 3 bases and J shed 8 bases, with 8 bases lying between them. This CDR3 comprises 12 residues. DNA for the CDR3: TGTGCCAGTAGTATGGGTCTTTATGAGCAGTTCTTC. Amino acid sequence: CASSMGLYEQFF.

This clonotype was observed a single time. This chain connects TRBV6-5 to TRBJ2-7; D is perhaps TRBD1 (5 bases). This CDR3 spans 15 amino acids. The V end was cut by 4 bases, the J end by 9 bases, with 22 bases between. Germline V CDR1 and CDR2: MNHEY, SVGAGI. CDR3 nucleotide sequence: TGTGCCAGCAGTTCCCCCCAGGGTGGAAACTCAGCGCAGTACTTC. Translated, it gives CASSSPQGGNSAQYF.

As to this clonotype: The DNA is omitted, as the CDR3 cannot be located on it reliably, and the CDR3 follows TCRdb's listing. This chain's CDR3 is CISVSEAPRQGTGPLTEEKLFF. This sequence joins TRBV7-5 and TRBJ1-4; the DNA was not used to check the table's D call, TRBD1. TRBV7-5 is a pseudogene locus. From its first to its last residue, the CDR3 has 22 amino acids.

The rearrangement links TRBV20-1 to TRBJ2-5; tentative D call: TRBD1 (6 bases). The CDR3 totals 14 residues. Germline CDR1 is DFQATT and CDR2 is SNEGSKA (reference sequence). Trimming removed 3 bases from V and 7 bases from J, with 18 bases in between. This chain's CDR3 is CSASGIEGVGTQYF. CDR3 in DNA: TGCAGTGCTAGTGGTATTGAGGGGGTAGGGACCCAGTACTTC.

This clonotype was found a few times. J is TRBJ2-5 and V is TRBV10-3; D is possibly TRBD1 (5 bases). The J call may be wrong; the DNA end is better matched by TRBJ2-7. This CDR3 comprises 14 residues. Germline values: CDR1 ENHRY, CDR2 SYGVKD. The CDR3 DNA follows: TGTGCCATCCGGAAAGTCCAGGGATTATACGAGCAGTACTTC. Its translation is CAIRKVQGLYEQYF.

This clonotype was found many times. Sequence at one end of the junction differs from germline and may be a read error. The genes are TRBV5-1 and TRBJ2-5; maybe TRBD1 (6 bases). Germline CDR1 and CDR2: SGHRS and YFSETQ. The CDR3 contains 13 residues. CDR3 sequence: CASSSDRQETQYF. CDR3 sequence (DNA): TGTGCCAGCAGTTCGGACAGACAAGAGACCCAGTACTTC.

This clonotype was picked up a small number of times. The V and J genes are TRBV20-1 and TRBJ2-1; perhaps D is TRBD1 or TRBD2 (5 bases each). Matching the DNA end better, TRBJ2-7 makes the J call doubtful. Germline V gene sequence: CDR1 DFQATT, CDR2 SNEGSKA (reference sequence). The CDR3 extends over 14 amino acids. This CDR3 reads CSARSGQGKYEQYF. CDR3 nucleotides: TGCAGTGCTAGGAGCGGTCAGGGAAAATACGAGCAGTACTTC.

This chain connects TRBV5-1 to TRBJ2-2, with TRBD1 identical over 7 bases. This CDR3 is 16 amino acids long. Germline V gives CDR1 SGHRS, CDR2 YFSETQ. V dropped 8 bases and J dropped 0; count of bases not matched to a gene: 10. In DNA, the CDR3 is TGCGCCAGTCGCCCCTCGACAGGGACGAACACCGGGGAGCTGTTTTTT. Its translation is CASRPSTGTNTGELFF.

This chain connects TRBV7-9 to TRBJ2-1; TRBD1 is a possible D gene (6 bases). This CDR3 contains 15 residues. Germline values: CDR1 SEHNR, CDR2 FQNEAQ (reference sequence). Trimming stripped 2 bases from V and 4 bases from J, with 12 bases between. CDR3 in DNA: TGTGCCAGCAGCTTAATTCAGGGGATTTACAATGAGCAGTTCTTC. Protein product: CASSLIQGIYNEQFF.

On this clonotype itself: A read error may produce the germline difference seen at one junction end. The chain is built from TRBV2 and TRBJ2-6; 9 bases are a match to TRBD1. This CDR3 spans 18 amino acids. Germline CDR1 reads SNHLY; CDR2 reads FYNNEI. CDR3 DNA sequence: TGTGCCAGCAGTCCGCACAGGGGGCGGATGTCTGGGGCCGACGTCCTGACTTTC. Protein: CASSPHRGRMSGADVLTF.

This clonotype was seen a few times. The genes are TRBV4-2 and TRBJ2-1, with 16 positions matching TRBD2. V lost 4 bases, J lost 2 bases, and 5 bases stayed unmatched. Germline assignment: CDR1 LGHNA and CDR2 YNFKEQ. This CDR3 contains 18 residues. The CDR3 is CASSPGTSGGAAYNEQFF. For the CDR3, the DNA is TGTGCCAGCAGCCCCGGGACTAGCGGGGGGGCCGCCTACAATGAGCAGTTCTTC.

CDR3 in DNA: TGCAGTGCTAGAGCTAGCTGGGCGAACACCGGGGAGCTGTTTTTT. Translating gives CSARASWANTGELFF. J is TRBJ2-2 and V is TRBV20-1; a possible D gene is TRBD2 (5 bases). From germline, CDR1 is DFQATT and CDR2 SNEGSKA (reference sequence). The CDR3 is 15 residues long. Trimming stripped 1 base from V and 0 bases from J, with 9 bases between.

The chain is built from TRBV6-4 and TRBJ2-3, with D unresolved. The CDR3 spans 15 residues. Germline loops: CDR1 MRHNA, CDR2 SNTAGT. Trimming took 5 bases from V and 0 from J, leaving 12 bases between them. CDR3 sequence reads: CASSPGRVSTDTQYF. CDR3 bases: TGTGCCAGCAGTCCTGGACGGGTTAGCACAGATACGCAGTATTTT.

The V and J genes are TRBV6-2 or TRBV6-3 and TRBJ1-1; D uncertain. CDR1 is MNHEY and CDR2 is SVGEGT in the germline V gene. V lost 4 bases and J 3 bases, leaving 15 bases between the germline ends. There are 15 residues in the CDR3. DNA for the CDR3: TGTGCCAGCAGTTCAAGGTCTGTCCGAGACACTGAAGCTTTCTTT. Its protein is CASSSRSVRDTEAFF.

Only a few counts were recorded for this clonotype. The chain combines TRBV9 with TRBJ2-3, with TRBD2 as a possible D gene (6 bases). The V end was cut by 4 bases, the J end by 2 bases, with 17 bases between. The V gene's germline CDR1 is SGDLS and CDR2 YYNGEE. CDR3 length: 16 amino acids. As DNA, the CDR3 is TGTGCCAGCAGCTGGGGGGTACCTCCATTCACAGATACGCAGTATTTT. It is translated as CASSWGVPPFTDTQYF. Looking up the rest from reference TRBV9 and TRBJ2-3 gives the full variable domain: DSGVTQTPKHLITATGQRVTLRCSPRSGDLSVYWYQQSLDQGLQFLIQYYNGEERAKGNILERFSAQQFPDLHSELNLSSLELGDSALYFCASSWGVPPFTDTQYFGPGTRLTVL.

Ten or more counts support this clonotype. CDR3 sequence (DNA): TGTGCCAGCAGTCCGACTAGCGGGGGAGCCTACGAGCAGTACTTC. Residues: CASSPTSGGAYEQYF. This sequence joins TRBV12-3 or TRBV12-4 and TRBJ2-7, with 12 bases aligning to TRBD2. The CDR3 length is 15 residues. With 5 bases clipped from V and 2 bases from J, the junction kept 4 bases outside the gene matches.

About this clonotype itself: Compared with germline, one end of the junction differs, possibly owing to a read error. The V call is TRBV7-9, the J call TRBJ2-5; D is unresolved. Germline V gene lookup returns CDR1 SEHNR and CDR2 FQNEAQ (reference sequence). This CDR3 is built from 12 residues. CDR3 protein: CACSLRQETQYF. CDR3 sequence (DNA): TGTGCCTGCAGCTTACGTCAAGAGACCCAGTACTTC.

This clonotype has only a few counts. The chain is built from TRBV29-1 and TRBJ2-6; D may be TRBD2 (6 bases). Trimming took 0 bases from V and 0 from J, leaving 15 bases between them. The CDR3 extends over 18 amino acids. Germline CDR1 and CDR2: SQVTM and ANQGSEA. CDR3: CSVEDAGTGFSGANVLTF. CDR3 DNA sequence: TGCAGCGTTGAAGATGCGGGGACTGGCTTCTCTGGGGCCAACGTCCTGACTTTC.